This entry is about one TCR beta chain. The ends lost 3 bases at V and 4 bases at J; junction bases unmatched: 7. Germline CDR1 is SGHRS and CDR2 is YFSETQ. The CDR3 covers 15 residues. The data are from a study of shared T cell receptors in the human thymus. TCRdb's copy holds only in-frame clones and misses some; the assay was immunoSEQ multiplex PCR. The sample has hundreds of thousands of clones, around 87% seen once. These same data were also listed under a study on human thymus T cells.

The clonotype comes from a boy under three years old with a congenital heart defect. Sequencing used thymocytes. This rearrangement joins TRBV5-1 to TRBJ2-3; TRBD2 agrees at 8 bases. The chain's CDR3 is CASSSGGAVADTQYF. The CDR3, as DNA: TGCGCCAGCAGCTCCGGGGGGGCGGTCGCAGATACGCAGTATTTT.